This is a list of T cell receptor beta chains from one sample in a study of synovial regulatory T cells in juvenile arthritis. The repertoire was sequenced with immunoSEQ multiplex PCR; TCRdb's copy has only in-frame clones and lacks some. The sample holds approximately 9,300 clones. Specimen: Treg cells from blood. These receptors were collected from a donor younger than 30 with juvenile idiopathic arthritis. The CDR3 runs from the conserved cysteine through the conserved F or W.

v_gene: TRBV30; j_gene: TRBJ2-5; CDR3aa: CAWNRDSSWGTQYF
v_gene: TRBV11-2; j_gene: TRBJ2-5; CDR3aa: CASSLELGTRVQETQYF
v_gene: TRBV7-2; j_gene: TRBJ2-3; CDR3aa: CASSPRGSSTDTQYF
v_gene: TRBV7-8; j_gene: TRBJ2-5; CDR3aa: CASSPFYGQETQYF
v_gene: TRBV19; j_gene: TRBJ2-1; CDR3aa: CASSRGQGNNEQFF
v_gene: TRBV9; j_gene: TRBJ1-3; CDR3aa: CASSVATGYSGNTIYF
v_gene: TRBV11-2; j_gene: TRBJ2-7; CDR3aa: CASSLTGVAEQYF
v_gene: TRBV9; j_gene: TRBJ2-2; CDR3aa: CASSVGRVVGELFF
v_gene: TRBV20-1; j_gene: TRBJ2-5; CDR3aa: CSAAWETQYF
v_gene: TRBV2; j_gene: TRBJ2-1; CDR3aa: CASSVDILPIIEQFF
v_gene: TRBV2; j_gene: TRBJ2-7; CDR3aa: CASRDWKREQYF
v_gene: TRBV28; j_gene: TRBJ1-5; CDR3aa: CASSGQINFSNQPQHF
v_gene: TRBV7-6; j_gene: TRBJ2-3; CDR3aa: CASSHRPSSRGTDTQYF
v_gene: TRBV19; j_gene: TRBJ1-4; CDR3aa: CASTLGVGREKLFF